A selection of T cell receptor beta chains follows, all from one sample in a study of immune cell composition in non-small cell lung cancer. Sequencing used immunoSEQ multiplex PCR; TCRdb keeps in-frame clones, though not all of them. This sample carries 2,500 to 4,000 clones, roughly 88% of them seen once, and the ten largest clones take more than 8%. The specimen was lung tumor tissue. These receptors all stem from a human donor with non-small cell lung cancer. CDR3s include the opening cysteine and the closing phenylalanine or tryptophan. D genes are given only for firm matches. Size is stated for part of the rows, as once, few or many counts, or as a class when the clone is expanded.

clone_size,j_call,cdr3_length,d_call,v_call,cdr3_aa,cdr3_nt
NA,TRBJ2-5,15,TRBD1,TRBV2,CASSEGKGAFETQYF,TGTGCCAGCAGTGAAGGAAAGGGGGCATTCGAGACCCAGTACTTC
NA,TRBJ1-1,15,NA,TRBV19,CASSPRAGMNTEAFF,TGTGCCAGTAGTCCCAGAGCGGGGATGAACACTGAAGCTTTCTTT
NA,TRBJ2-5,14,TRBD2,TRBV11-3,CASMVAGVWETQYF,TGTGCCAGCATGGTGGCGGGAGTATGGGAGACCCAGTACTTC
NA,TRBJ2-5,15,TRBD2,TRBV9,CASSTSGTTSETQYF,TGTGCCAGCAGCACCTCCGGGACTACGTCGGAGACCCAGTACTTC
once,TRBJ2-3,14,TRBD1,TRBV29-1,CSGRRQGATDTQYF,TGCAGCGGGAGACGACAGGGGGCAACAGATACGCAGTATTTT
NA,TRBJ1-5,18,TRBD1,TRBV12-5,CASGLVAGGLSPNQPQHF,TGTGCTAGTGGTTTGGTAGCAGGGGGCCTTTCCCCCAATCAGCCCCAGCATTTT
NA,TRBJ1-6,13,NA,TRBV21-1,CASDRTNNSPLHF,TGTGCCAGCGACAGAACAAACAATTCACCCCTCCACTTT
NA,TRBJ2-1,10,NA,TRBV20-1,CSALASTLLF,TGCAGTGCTCTAGCTAGTACTCTGCTCTTC
NA,TRBJ2-5,16,TRBD1,TRBV29-1,CSVAPGQGGWQETQYF,TGCAGCGTTGCTCCGGGACAGGGAGGGTGGCAAGAGACCCAGTACTTC
NA,TRBJ1-2,13,NA,TRBV11-2,CASSFEWSYGYTF,TGTGCCAGCAGCTTCGAGTGGAGCTATGGCTACACCTTC
NA,TRBJ1-1,15,NA,TRBV19,CASSVGTFMNTEAFF,TGTGCCAGTAGTGTCGGGACATTCATGAACACTGAAGCTTTCTTT
NA,TRBJ2-5,12,TRBD1,TRBV19,CASNDRGETQYF,TGTGCCAGTAACGACAGGGGCGAGACCCAGTACTTC
NA,TRBJ2-1,14,TRBD1,TRBV5-4,CASSQGQADNEQFF,TGTGCCAGCAGCCAAGGACAGGCCGACAATGAGCAGTTCTTC
NA,TRBJ1-1,18,NA,TRBV5-6,CASSLGELRRSMNTEAFF,TGTGCCAGCAGCTTGGGCGAACTGCGTAGGAGTATGAACACTGAAGCTTTCTTT
NA,TRBJ2-1,15,TRBD2,TRBV19,CASSILAGGLEEQFF,TGTGCCAGTAGTATACTAGCGGGGGGTTTAGAAGAGCAGTTCTTC
once,TRBJ1-6,14,TRBD1,TRBV6-5,CASSSGQGRSPLHF,TGTGCCAGCAGTTCCGGACAGGGACGGTCACCCCTCCACTTT
NA,TRBJ2-3,16,TRBD2,TRBV5-1,CASRPPGLADTDTQYF,TGCGCCAGCAGACCGCCGGGACTAGCGGACACAGATACGCAGTATTTT
NA,TRBJ1-2,14,TRBD1,TRBV6-1,CASSSGTGHYGYTF,TGTGCCAGCAGTTCCGGGACAGGGCATTATGGCTACACCTTC
NA,TRBJ1-2,13,TRBD1,TRBV6-5,CASSKTGEGGYTF,TGTGCCAGCAGCAAGACAGGGGAAGGTGGCTACACCTTC
once,TRBJ2-2,15,NA,TRBV5-1,CASSLQESNTGELFF,TGCGCCAGCAGCCTACAGGAATCGAACACCGGGGAGCTGTTTTTT
NA,TRBJ1-5,16,NA,TRBV15,CATSRERMTANQPQHF,TGTGCCACCAGCAGAGAGAGGATGACAGCGAATCAGCCCCAGCATTTT
NA,TRBJ2-1,15,TRBD2,TRBV10-1,CASSEGGGSYNEQFF,TGCGCCAGCAGTGAAGGCGGGGGATCCTACAATGAGCAGTTCTTC
NA,TRBJ2-5,15,NA,TRBV7-9,CASSPPEGGRETQYF,TGTGCCAGCAGCCCCCCCGAAGGGGGTAGAGAGACCCAGTACTTC
NA,TRBJ2-1,12,NA,TRBV9,CASSLSDNEQFF,TGTGCCAGCAGTTTAAGCGACAATGAGCAGTTCTTC
NA,TRBJ2-2,18,TRBD2,TRBV27,CASSLLAAGGPGPGELFF,TGTGCCAGCAGTTTATTGGCAGCGGGAGGGCCTGGTCCCGGGGAGCTGTTTTTT
NA,TRBJ1-1,17,NA,TRBV19,CASSILMGGTKNTEAFF,TGTGCCAGTAGTATTCTCATGGGGGGGACAAAGAACACTGAAGCTTTCTTT
NA,TRBJ2-5,14,TRBD2,TRBV5-1,CASSISGTQETQYF,TGCGCCAGCAGTATTAGCGGGACCCAAGAGACCCAGTACTTC
NA,TRBJ1-6,14,TRBD1,TRBV10-3,CAIRRTGSDSPLHF,TGTGCCATCAGAAGGACAGGATCAGATTCACCCCTCCACTTT
NA,TRBJ2-1,15,TRBD1,TRBV7-9,CASSRDRAYYNEQFF,TGTGCCAGCAGCCGAGACAGGGCGTACTACAATGAGCAGTTCTTC
NA,TRBJ1-5,15,TRBD1,TRBV19,CASIPSGGADQPQHF,TGTGCCAGTATCCCATCAGGGGGCGCGGATCAGCCCCAGCATTTT
large,TRBJ1-2,16,TRBD1,TRBV7-2,CASRLGNDRGGFGYTF,TGTGCCAGCAGACTAGGGAATGACAGGGGAGGATTCGGCTACACCTTC
NA,TRBJ1-5,14,TRBD1,TRBV19,CASRSRTGSQPQHF,TGTGCCAGTAGGAGCCGGACAGGGAGTCAGCCCCAGCATTTT
NA,TRBJ2-6,16,TRBD2,TRBV11-3,CASNPSGRSGANVLTF,TGTGCCAGCAATCCTAGCGGGAGGTCCGGGGCCAACGTCCTGACTTTC
NA,TRBJ1-1,18,TRBD1,TRBV18,CASSLQVPGQGLNTEAFF,TGTGCCAGCTCACTACAAGTCCCGGGACAGGGGTTGAACACTGAAGCTTTCTTT
once,TRBJ2-2,18,TRBD2,TRBV15,CATSRGAGGRFNTGELFF,TGTGCCACCAGCAGAGGAGCGGGAGGGCGATTTAACACCGGGGAGCTGTTTTTT